One T cell receptor (beta chain) is described in this entry. The junction does not match germline at one end; this may be a read error. The sample comes from a study of blood T cells in healthy people across ages. Looked up from germline, CDR1 is SGHAT and CDR2 is FQDESV (reference sequence). The CDR3 sequence is 15 residues long. Combining a sample-barcoded 5' primer with a J-beta primer mix, a second PCR ran for roughly 7 to 12 cycles. A single record per CDR3 protein comes from TCRdb applying MiXCR to the 5' RACE reads. The sample lists 650,000 to 700,000 distinct CDR3 sequences; 40% to 65% were seen once. Every sample gave at least 5 micrograms of total RNA when it was extracted.

This receptor was taken from a woman aged 80 or over in good health. Sequenced input: blood. V gene TRBV11-1 combines with J gene TRBJ2-1; TRBD1 aligns across 7 bases. CDR3 sequence (DNA): TGTGCCAGCAGAAGGGACAGAGCCAAAAACAATGGGCAGTTCTTC. Protein: CASRRDRAKNNGQFF.